This TCR beta chain was sequenced for a study of Ad26.COV2.S vaccination and SARS-CoV-2 variants. TCRdb's table, derived via immunoSEQ multiplex PCR, lists solely in-frame clones and lacks some. Of a few hundred thousand clones detected, around 90% appear once; the ten largest clones hold about 4.5%. V lost 1 base, J lost 7 bases, and 13 bases lay in between. Germline V gene data show CDR1 as ENHRY and CDR2 as SYGVKD. There are 15 residues in the CDR3. Treatment: 15 to 20 received Ad26.COV2.S at low or high dose, single or two shots; about 5 received placebo; per-sample allocation not given. It was on day 63 after the first vaccine or placebo injection that samples were taken.

This sequence was found in a person aged 18 to 59 who received the Ad26.COV2.S COVID-19 vaccine or a placebo. The input for sequencing was peripheral blood, taken in a trial of Ad26.COV2.S vaccine versus placebo. The chain carries TRBV10-3 and TRBJ1-4, with a tentative D call TRBD1 (5 bases). CDR3 protein: CAISEFSGGSEKLFF. The CDR3 DNA reads TGTGCCATCAGTGAGTTTTCTGGGGGAAGTGAAAAACTGTTTTTT.